This entry lists 27 T cell receptor beta chains sequenced from one sample in a study of T cell changes during pregnancy in multiple sclerosis. The data were produced by immunoSEQ multiplex PCR, yet TCRdb's version contains in-frame clones alone and is incomplete. Among 75,000 to 95,000 clones listed, under 95% were seen once. The source material was peripheral blood, sampled in the first trimester of pregnancy. The receptors shown here come from a female donor in good health, enrolled as a control in a pregnancy study.

The chain has TRBV4-2 and TRBJ2-2; TRBD2 aligns across 14 bases. Looked up from germline, CDR1 is LGHNA and CDR2 is YNFKEQ. V was clipped by 5 bases and J by 7 bases; unmatched bases: 9. CDR3 size: 17 residues. The DNA of the CDR3 is TGTGCCAGCAGCTCCAGACTAGCGGGGGGGCCTAACGGGGAGCTGTTTTTT. This codes for CASSSRLAGGPNGELFF.

This chain connects TRBV25-1 to TRBJ1-1; D call uncertain. This CDR3 is built from 14 residues. Trimming removed 0 bases at V and 7 bases at J, with 12 bases between. Germline CDR1 MGHDK, CDR2 SYGVNS. The CDR3 coding sequence is TGTGCCAGCAGTGAATATAATTCTGGGCATGAAGCTTTCTTT. Translated: CASSEYNSGHEAFF. The variable domain in full, completed from reference TRBV25-1 and TRBJ1-1, reads EADIYQTPRYLVIGTGKKITLECSQTMGHDKMYWYQQDPGMELHLIHYSYGVNSTEKGDLSSESTVSRIRTEHFPLTLESARPSHTSQYLCASSEYNSGHEAFFGQGTRLTVV.

The chain uses TRBV11-2 and TRBJ1-3; D possibly corresponds to TRBD1 (6 bases). Trimming cost V 2 bases and J 4 bases, with 12 bases left between them. Germline CDR1 and CDR2: SGHAT and FQNNGV. CDR3 length: 15 residues. The CDR3 here is CASSLPPGEGNTIYF. In nucleotides, the CDR3 is TGTGCCAGCAGCTTACCGCCAGGGGAAGGAAACACCATATATTTT.

V usage is TRBV5-8 and J usage is TRBJ2-1, with D perhaps TRBD2 (6 bases). This CDR3 has 12 amino acids. Per germline, CDR1 SGHTS and CDR2 YDEGEE. V was shortened by 3 bases and J by 8 bases, with 9 bases between the two germline ends. The CDR3 DNA is TGTGCCAGCAGCTCCGGGACTTATGAGCAGTTCTTC. Translated, it gives CASSSGTYEQFF. The full variable domain, completed using reference TRBV5-8 and TRBJ2-1, is EAGVTQSPTHLIKTRGQQATLRCSPISGHTSVYWYQQALGLGLQFLLWYDEGEERNRGNFPPRFSGRQFPNYSSELNVNALELEDSALYLCASSSGTYEQFFGPGTRLTVL.

The gene calls are TRBV27 and TRBJ2-7; a possible D gene is TRBD1 (6 bases). There are 16 residues in the CDR3. Germline V lookup: CDR1 MNHEY, CDR2 SMNVEV (reference sequence). Trimming left V 3 bases short and J 4 bases short, with 19 bases between. The CDR3 sequence is CASSFAQGVIGYEQYF. CDR3 DNA: TGTGCCAGCAGTTTCGCACAGGGTGTTATAGGGTACGAGCAGTACTTC.

The rearrangement uses TRBV29-1 and TRBJ1-1; D possibly corresponds to TRBD1 (6 bases). In germline, CDR1 is SQVTM, CDR2 ANQGSEA. The CDR3 covers 14 residues. V shed 3 bases and J shed 7 bases, with 18 bases lying between them. CDR3 DNA sequence: TGCAGCGTTGAGAACAGGGCCCTCGGGAATGAAGCTTTCTTT. Its translation: CSVENRALGNEAFF.

The chain recombines TRBV5-6 with TRBJ2-1; D gene uncertain. The V gene's germline CDR1 is SGHDT and CDR2 YYEEEE. V was pared by 0 bases and J by 6 bases, with 7 bases between. The CDR3 extends over 13 amino acids. The CDR3 loop is CASSLVRSNEQFF. Here the CDR3 DNA reads TGTGCCAGCAGCTTGGTTCGGTCCAATGAGCAGTTCTTC.

This clone has a single count. The chain combines TRBV4-1 with TRBJ1-4; D uncertain. CDR3 size: 16 residues. CDR1 MGHRA and CDR2 YSYEKL come from the germline V gene. Trimming stripped 0 bases from V and 5 bases from J, with 13 bases between. CDR3 bases: TGCGCCAGCAGCCAAGATGCACGGCTAGGAAATGAAAAACTGTTTTTT. Its protein is CASSQDARLGNEKLFF.

The rearrangement joins TRBV27 to TRBJ1-2; a weak D match, TRBD1 (5 bases). The CDR3 extends over 18 amino acids. V lost 1 base to trimming and J lost 5 bases, with 23 bases between them. CDR1 MNHEY and CDR2 SMNVEV come from the germline V gene (reference sequence). The CDR3 nucleotides read TGTGCCAGCAGTTTATTTGTGCGCGGGGCAGGGAAGGGTTATGGCTACACCTTC. Translating gives CASSLFVRGAGKGYGYTF.

The chain joins TRBV4-2 to TRBJ2-1; maybe TRBD1 (5 bases). The CDR3 extends over 12 amino acids. V was shortened by 0 bases and J by 16 bases, with 13 bases between the two germline ends. The V gene's germline CDR1 is LGHNA and CDR2 YNFKEQ. The CDR3 DNA is TGTGCCAGCAGCCAAGAAACAGGAGCTCGATTCTTC. This sequence encodes CASSQETGARFF.

The rearrangement uses TRBV4-2 and TRBJ1-2, with TRBD1 identical over 7 bases. Germline V CDR1 and CDR2: LGHNA, YNFKEQ. Unmatched junction bases numbered 7, after V lost 0 bases and J lost 0 bases. The CDR3 has 17 residues. DNA for the CDR3: TGTGCCAGCAGCCAAGAGGGGGACAGCTTCTCTAACTATGGCTACACCTTC. This encodes CASSQEGDSFSNYGYTF.

This clone was found a few times. This chain connects TRBV19 to TRBJ2-7, with a possible D match to TRBD1 (6 bases). Germline CDR1 reads LNHDA; CDR2 reads SQIVND (reference sequence). The CDR3 loop spans 13 amino acids. Trimming took off 6 bases at V and 3 bases at J, with 12 bases between the two ends. The CDR3 is CASSGRGYYEQYF. The CDR3 DNA follows: TGTGCCAGTAGCGGCAGGGGCTACTACGAGCAGTACTTC.

This rearrangement joins TRBV4-2 to TRBJ1-3, with a possible D match to TRBD1 (5 bases). The CDR3 length is 17 residues. Germline loops: CDR1 LGHNA, CDR2 YNFKEQ. The V and J ends lost 0 bases and 4 bases respectively, with 16 bases between them. The CDR3 nucleotides read TGTGCCAGCAGCCAAGACCCTTGGGGGGGGAAAGGAAACACCATATATTTT. As protein: CASSQDPWGGKGNTIYF.

The chain carries TRBV5-1 and TRBJ1-1; no firm D call. Germline loops: CDR1 SGHRS, CDR2 YFSETQ. V lost 5 bases and J lost 8, with 10 bases in between. This CDR3 region has 11 residues. The CDR3 nucleotides read TGCGCCAGCAGGAGGGCCGGGGAAGCTTTCTTT. Translated, it gives CASRRAGEAFF.

The V and J genes are TRBV29-1 and TRBJ1-2; 10 bases align to TRBD1. The CDR3 extends over 14 amino acids. V shed 4 bases and J 4 bases; nucleotides not matched to a gene: 6. Germline V gives CDR1 SQVTM, CDR2 ANQGSEA. The CDR3 DNA follows: TGCAGCGTTGTACGACAGGGGGCGACCTATGGCTACACCTTC. Its translation: CSVVRQGATYGYTF.

V gene TRBV7-9 combines with J gene TRBJ1-6, with no clear D. There are 11 residues in the CDR3. Germline V lookup: CDR1 SEHNR, CDR2 FQNEAQ (reference sequence). Trimming took off 3 bases at V and 9 bases at J, with 3 bases between the two ends. For the CDR3, the DNA is TGTGCCAGCAGCTTGAGTTCACCCCTCCACTTT. Its translation is CASSLSSPLHF. The full variable domain, completed using reference TRBV7-9 and TRBJ1-6, is DTGVSQNPRHKITKRGQNVTFRCDPISEHNRLYWYRQTLGQGPEFLTYFQNEAQLEKSRLLSDRFSAERPKGSFSTLEIQRTEQGDSAMYLCASSLSSPLHFGNGTRLTVT.

The J gene is TRBJ2-3, the V gene TRBV11-2, with D unclear. The V gene's germline CDR1 is SGHAT and CDR2 FQNNGV. Between the trimmed V and J ends, which lost 3 bases and 5 bases, there was a span of 6 bases. There are 12 residues in the CDR3. The DNA of the CDR3 is TGTGCCAGCAGCTTGTTTCGAGATACGCAGTATTTT. This translates into CASSLFRDTQYF.

The J gene is TRBJ2-1, the V gene TRBV7-3, with TRBD2 matching 11 bases. Germline V CDR1 and CDR2: SGHTA, FQGTGA. The CDR3 contains 17 residues. Trimming at V came to 2 bases and at J to 9 bases, leaving 12 bases not matched to a gene. CDR3 nucleotides: TGTGCCAGCAGCTTATTCGTAGCGGGGGGGGCAACTCCTGAGCAGTTCTTC. This gives the protein CASSLFVAGGATPEQFF. Full variable domain (missing parts from reference TRBV7-3 and TRBJ2-1): GAGVSQTPSNKVTEKGKYVELRCDPISGHTALYWYRQSLGQGPEFLIYFQGTGAADDSGLPNDRFFAVRPEGSVSTLKIQRTERGDSAVYLCASSLFVAGGATPEQFFGPGTRLTVL.

The V call is TRBV5-1, the J call TRBJ2-2; 8 positions agree with TRBD1. The germline gives CDR1 SGHRS, CDR2 YFSETQ. The CDR3 spans 15 residues. V lost 2 bases to trimming and J lost 6 bases; unmatched junction nucleotides: 6. In nucleotides, the CDR3 is TGCGCCAGCAGCTTCCAGGGGGCTAGGGCCGGGGAGCTGTTTTTT. It yields the protein CASSFQGARAGELFF.

The chain links TRBV11-2 to TRBJ1-5; unclear D gene. V lost 0 bases and J lost 4, with 10 bases in between. Per the germline V gene, CDR1 is SGHAT and CDR2 is FQNNGV. The CDR3 is 15 amino acids. CDR3 DNA sequence: TGTGCCAGCAGCTTAGATGAGGGTTCGAATCAGCCCCAGCATTTT. Residues: CASSLDEGSNQPQHF.

The sample holds one count of this clone. The chain combines TRBV25-1 with TRBJ2-3; 9 bases map to TRBD2. The CDR3 consists of 15 residues. Germline trimming cut 5 bases from V and 2 bases from J; bases unmatched to any gene: 5. CDR1 and CDR2 (germline): MGHDK, SYGVNS. CDR3 sequence reads: CASSKGTSSTDTQYF. The CDR3 DNA reads TGTGCCAGCAGTAAAGGGACTAGCTCCACAGATACGCAGTATTTT.

The chain combines TRBV5-6 with TRBJ1-5; weak D call: TRBD1 (6 bases). The CDR3 totals 14 residues. Trimming pared 3 bases from V and 3 bases from J, leaving 10 bases between. In germline, CDR1 is SGHDT, CDR2 YYEEEE. CDR3: CASSSGGHNQPQHF. DNA for the CDR3: TGTGCCAGCAGCTCGGGGGGACACAATCAGCCCCAGCATTTT.

V and J are TRBV29-1 and TRBJ1-2; tentatively, D is TRBD1 (6 bases). The germline gives CDR1 SQVTM, CDR2 ANQGSEA. The germline V and J ends were trimmed by 4 bases and 5 bases, with 20 bases remaining between them. This CDR3 comprises 15 residues. CDR3 protein: CSVGGGTTNPYGYTF. The CDR3 DNA is TGCAGCGTTGGGGGGGGGACAACTAACCCTTATGGCTACACCTTC.

This chain uses TRBV19 with TRBJ2-1, with 13 bases that match TRBD2. Germline CDR1 and CDR2: LNHDA and SQIVND (reference sequence). Unmatched junction bases numbered 7, after V lost 4 bases and J lost 10 bases. The CDR3 runs 15 residues. The CDR3 coding sequence is TGTGCCAGTAGTACAGGACTAGCGGGGGTCAGAGAGCAGTTCTTC. It encodes CASSTGLAGVREQFF.

The V gene is TRBV5-1, the J gene TRBJ1-2; D is ambiguous. Trimming cost V 0 bases and J 7 bases, with 7 bases left between them. This CDR3 region has 12 residues. Per germline, CDR1 SGHRS and CDR2 YFSETQ. The chain's CDR3 is CASSLDPGGYTF. The CDR3 DNA sequence: TGCGCCAGCAGCTTGGATCCAGGTGGCTACACCTTC.

The chain has TRBV7-2 and TRBJ1-1; 9 bases align to TRBD1. The germline gives CDR1 SGHTA, CDR2 FQGNSA. This CDR3 comprises 15 residues. V gave up 4 bases and J gave up 1 base; unmatched junction bases: 4. As DNA, the CDR3 is TGTGCCAGCAGCTCGGACAGGGGACCGAACACTGAAGCTTTCTTT. Protein product: CASSSDRGPNTEAFF.

The V gene is TRBV28, the J gene TRBJ2-7; 8 nucleotides align to TRBD1. The CDR3 loop spans 15 amino acids. In germline, CDR1 is MDHEN, CDR2 SYDVKM. With 8 bases clipped from V and 5 bases from J, the junction kept 14 bases outside the gene matches. Written as DNA, the CDR3 is TGTGCCAGCTCCCTTAGTGGACAGGGAAGGAACGAGCAGTACTTC. It yields the protein CASSLSGQGRNEQYF.